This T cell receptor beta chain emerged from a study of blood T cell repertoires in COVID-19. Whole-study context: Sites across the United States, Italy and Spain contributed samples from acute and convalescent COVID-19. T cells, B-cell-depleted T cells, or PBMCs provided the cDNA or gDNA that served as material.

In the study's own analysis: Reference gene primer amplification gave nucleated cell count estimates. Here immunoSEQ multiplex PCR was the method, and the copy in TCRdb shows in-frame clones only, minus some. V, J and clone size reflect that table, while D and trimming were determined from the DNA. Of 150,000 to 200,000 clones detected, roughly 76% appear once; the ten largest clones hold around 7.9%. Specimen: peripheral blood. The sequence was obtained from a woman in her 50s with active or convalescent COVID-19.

The CDR3 DNA follows: TGTGCCAGCAGCTTAGGACAGGGATTGAACACTGAAGCTTTCTTT. Encoded protein: CASSLGQGLNTEAFF. The chain carries TRBV7-9 and TRBJ1-1; TRBD1 agrees at 7 bases. The CDR3 is 15 residues long. Germline CDR1 SEHNR, CDR2 FQNEAQ (reference sequence). The V segment lost 1 base and the J segment 0 bases; nucleotides outside the gene matches: 2.